This TCR beta chain came from a study of graft-versus-host responses after intestinal transplantation. About the study: Multivisceral, liver-intestinal, or isolated intestinal grafts went to recipients. Tacrolimus plus steroids were given to all recipients for about 3 years, preceded by anti-thymocyte globulin induction.

Sequencing was performed with immunoSEQ multiplex PCR; in TCRdb, only in-frame clones are kept and a portion is missing. Of tens of thousands of clones in the sample, over 90% are singletons; the top ten hold around 0.18%. Per germline, CDR1 SGHTA and CDR2 FQGTGA. V was pared by 2 bases and J by 7 bases, with 21 bases between. This CDR3 has 18 amino acids. A remark on this clone: The antigen remains unidentified.

Study observations and caveats: Marrow from the recipient contained GvH clones, some of which had appeared first in ileum or blood. Early post-transplant HvG declines showed an association with peak circulating GvH clone levels.

The sequence came from a human donor who was the organ donor for an intestinal transplant. The chain is built from TRBV7-3 and TRBJ1-6, with no clear D. This specimen was unstimulated CD4+ T cells sorted from spleen or lymph node cells, taken before transplant. CDR3 residues: CASSLEPPLKGWNSPLHF. The CDR3 coding sequence is TGTGCCAGCAGCTTAGAGCCTCCCCTTAAGGGCTGGAATTCACCCCTCCACTTT.